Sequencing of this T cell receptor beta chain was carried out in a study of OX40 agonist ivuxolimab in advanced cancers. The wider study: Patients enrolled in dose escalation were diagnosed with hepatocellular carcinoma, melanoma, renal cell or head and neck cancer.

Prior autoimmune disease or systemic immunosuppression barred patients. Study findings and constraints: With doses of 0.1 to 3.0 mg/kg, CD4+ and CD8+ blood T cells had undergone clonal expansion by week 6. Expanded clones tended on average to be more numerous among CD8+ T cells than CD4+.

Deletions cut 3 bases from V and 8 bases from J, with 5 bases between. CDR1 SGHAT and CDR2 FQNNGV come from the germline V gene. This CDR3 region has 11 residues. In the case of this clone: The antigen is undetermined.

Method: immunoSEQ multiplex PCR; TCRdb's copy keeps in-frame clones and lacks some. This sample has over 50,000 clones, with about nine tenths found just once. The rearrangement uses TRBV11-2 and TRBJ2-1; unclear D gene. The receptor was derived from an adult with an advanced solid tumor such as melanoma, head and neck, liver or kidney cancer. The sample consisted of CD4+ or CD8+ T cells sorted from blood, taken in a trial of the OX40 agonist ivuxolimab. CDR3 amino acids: CASSFSHEQFF. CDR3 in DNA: TGTGCCAGCAGCTTCTCTCATGAGCAGTTCTTC.